This entry concerns a single T cell receptor beta chain. The data stem from a study of blood T cell repertoires in COVID-19. The junction had 28 bases not matched to a gene; V was cut back by 5 bases and J by 5 bases. In germline, CDR1 is MDHEN, CDR2 SYDVKM. This CDR3 has 21 residues. Profiled with immunoSEQ multiplex PCR; TCRdb holds only in-frame clones, not every one. This sample has 260,000 or so clones; 70% to 90% occur once, and the top ten carry 0.7%. This sequence joins TRBV28 and TRBJ2-7; 9 bases align to TRBD2. This TCR derives from a human donor in a cohort sampled during active COVID-19. The sample consisted of peripheral blood. This CDR3 is CASSLIANPLLSGRYGDEQYF. The CDR3 nucleotides are TGTGCCAGCAGTCTTATAGCGAACCCCCTACTCAGCGGGAGGTATGGCGACGAGCAGTACTTC.